The source of this T cell receptor (beta chain) is a study of T cell repertoires in ileal Crohn's disease. Looking at the study overall: Operated complications were stricturing disease (approximately 60%) and penetrating disease (roughly 39%). The study, taken as a whole, reports: Active smokers at surgery had more clonal expansions than non-smokers. Sorted CD8 T cells held more high-frequency clones than CD4.

Patients were adults with ileal or ileocolonic Crohn's disease needing resection. Assay: immunoSEQ multiplex PCR; the TCRdb copy retains only in-frame clones and omits some. In the table there are 5,000 or so clones, approximately 82% of which are singletons. CDR1 and CDR2 (germline): LNHNV, YYDKDF (reference sequence). The V end was cut by 1 base, the J end by 5 bases, with 11 bases between. The CDR3 has 14 residues. For this clone: Its target is unknown.

Input material: ileal tissue. The chain is built from TRBV15 and TRBJ2-5; D perhaps matches TRBD2 (5 bases). The TCR comes from an adult with Crohn's disease. The CDR3 DNA reads TGTGCCACCAGCAGAGGAGGGCTAGGTGAGACCCAGTACTTC. Protein: CATSRGGLGETQYF.